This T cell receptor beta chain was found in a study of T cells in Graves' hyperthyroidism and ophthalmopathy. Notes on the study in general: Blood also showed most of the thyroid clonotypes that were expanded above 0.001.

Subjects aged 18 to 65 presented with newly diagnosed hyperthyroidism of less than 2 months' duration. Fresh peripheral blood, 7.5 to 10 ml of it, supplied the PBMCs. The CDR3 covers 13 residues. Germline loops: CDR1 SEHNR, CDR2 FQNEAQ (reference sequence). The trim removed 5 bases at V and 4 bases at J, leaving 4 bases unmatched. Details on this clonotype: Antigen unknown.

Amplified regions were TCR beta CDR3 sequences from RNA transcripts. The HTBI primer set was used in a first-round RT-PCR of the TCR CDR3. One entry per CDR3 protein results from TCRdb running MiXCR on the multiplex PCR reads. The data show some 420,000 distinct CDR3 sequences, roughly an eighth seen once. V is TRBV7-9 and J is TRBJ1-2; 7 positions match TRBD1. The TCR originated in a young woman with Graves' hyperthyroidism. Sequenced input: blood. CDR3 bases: TGTGCCAGCAGCGGGAACAGGGGCTATGGCTACACCTTC. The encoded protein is CASSGNRGYGYTF.